The rows below give T cell receptor beta chains drawn from one sample of a study of CD8 T cells in Susac syndrome. TCRdb called the immunoSEQ multiplex PCR reads again in MiXCR, with one record for every CDR3 protein. In the table there are approximately 130,000 distinct CDR3 sequences, about 90% of which are singletons. Specimen: CD8+ T cells from PBMCs. The receptor source for this set is a human donor with multiple sclerosis. CDR3s include the opening cysteine and the closing phenylalanine or tryptophan. The D gene is left open where the match is weak.

TRBD1,TRBJ1-6,TRBV15,TGTGCCACCAGGAAGGAGAACGGACAGGGTATTTCACCCCTCCACTTT,CATRKENGQGISPLHF
NA,TRBJ2-2,TRBV19,TGTGCCAGTAGTCCCGGGACACTGAACACCGGGGAGCTGTTTTTT,CASSPGTLNTGELFF
NA,TRBJ1-1,TRBV29-1,TGCAGCGTGGGTGATACAGGGATTGAAGCTTTCTTT,CSVGDTGIEAFF
NA,TRBJ1-2,TRBV29-1,TGCAGCGCTAGCGGGGGGGAGGACGGCTACACCTTC,CSASGGEDGYTF
NA,TRBJ2-7,TRBV30,TGTGCCTGGAGTCCACGGGTCAGTGGGCCCTACGAGCAGTACTTC,CAWSPRVSGPYEQYF
TRBD1,TRBJ2-7,TRBV3-1,TGTGCCAGCAGCCTTCCGGGACAGGGTCTATACGAGCAGTACTTC,CASSLPGQGLYEQYF
TRBD2,TRBJ2-3,TRBV7-9,TGTGCCAGCAGCCCCGGACTAGCGGTTACAGATACGCAGTATTTT,CASSPGLAVTDTQYF
NA,TRBJ1-1,TRBV29-1,TGCAGCGTTGTCGGCACTGAAGCTTTCTTT,CSVVGTEAFF
TRBD1,TRBJ2-2,TRBV25-1,TGTGCCAGCAGCTCCGGGACAGGGTTCGTCGGGGAGCTGTTTTTT,CASSSGTGFVGELFF
TRBD1,TRBJ1-2,TRBV7-9,TGTGCCAGCAGCTTTGGGACAGGAGCTAACTATGGCTACACCTTC,CASSFGTGANYGYTF
NA,TRBJ1-5,TRBV4-2,TGTGCCAGCAGCCAAGACAGGGCCCTAAGCAATCAGCCCCAGCATTTT,CASSQDRALSNQPQHF
NA,TRBJ1-3,TRBV7-8,TGTGCCAGCAGCTTAGAGTGGGGGGAGAGCTCTGGAAACACCATATATTTT,CASSLEWGESSGNTIYF
NA,TRBJ2-1,TRBV30,TGTGCCTGGAGTCTCGTGGGGAATGAGCAGTTCTTC,CAWSLVGNEQFF
NA,TRBJ2-6,TRBV4-3,TGCGCCAGCAGCCAAGAGTTTCCGGCGGACGATTACGGGGCCAACGTCCTGACTTTC,CASSQEFPADDYGANVLTF